Presented here are 18 T cell receptor beta chains from one specimen sequenced in a study of cytomegalovirus exposure and HLA in healthy donors (dated by TCRdb to the late 2010s). Preparation of the library involved the immunoSEQ multiplex PCR assay. For the multiplex PCR, a mixture combining 60 forward primers for TCR Vbeta segments and 13 reverse primers for TCR Jbeta segments was used. TCRdb stores this immuneACCESS table with in-frame sequences only. Part of the clones is absent; in the studies checked, under half of the shortfall reflects unresolved V genes, and no reason is known for the rest. The sample contains some 180,000 clones, around 76% of them found a single time. Approximately 2% of the sample is held by the ten biggest clonotypes. Sequenced input: PBMCs. Receptors originate from a man younger than 45 in good health and CMV-seronegative.

The chain couples TRBV23-1 to TRBJ2-7, with 9 bases that match TRBD1. TRBV23-1 is an ORF for which the function is uncertain. This CDR3 region has 16 residues. Trimming removed 5 bases from V and 0 bases from J; junction bases left unmatched: 8. CDR3 in DNA: TGCGCCAGCAGTAGACTAAAGGACAGGGGCTCCTACGAGCAGTACTTC. It is translated as CASSRLKDRGSYEQYF.

V usage is TRBV5-1 and J usage is TRBJ2-5, with 7 bases fitting TRBD1. V trimming: 2 bases; J trimming: 5 bases; junction bases outside the gene matches: 6. Germline CDR1 and CDR2: SGHRS and YFSETQ. The CDR3 is 14 residues long. CDR3 residues: CASSLEDRWETQYF. The CDR3 DNA reads TGCGCCAGCAGCTTAGAGGACAGGTGGGAGACCCAGTACTTC.

This clone was seen a few times. The chain is built from TRBV2 and TRBJ1-3, with D maybe TRBD1 (5 bases). Germline CDR1 is SNHLY and CDR2 is FYNNEI. V gave up 5 bases and J gave up 4 bases, with 6 bases separating them. The CDR3 covers 12 residues. The CDR3 DNA sequence: TGTGCCAGCAGTAAGGGGGGAAACACCATATATTTT. Residues: CASSKGGNTIYF.

This clone was seen a single time. V and J are TRBV9 and TRBJ2-5; no clear D gene. The J call may be in error: the DNA end matches TRBJ2-7 better. This CDR3 contains 14 residues. CDR1 SGDLS and CDR2 YYNGEE come from the germline V gene. CDR3 coding DNA: TGTGCCAGCAGCGTATTTAAGGACTCCTACGAGCAGTACTTC. Protein product: CASSVFKDSYEQYF.

The rearrangement uses TRBV2 and TRBJ2-1; the D gene is possibly TRBD1 (5 bases). Germline CDR1 and CDR2: SNHLY and FYNNEI. The CDR3 covers 15 residues. With 8 bases removed from V and 3 bases from J, the gap between germline ends came to 17 bases. The CDR3 DNA reads TGTGCCAGCTGGTTGGGGCGAGATTTCTACAATGAGCAGTTCTTC. Translated, it gives CASWLGRDFYNEQFF.

The chain couples TRBV5-4 to TRBJ2-7; TRBD1 aligns across 7 bases. This CDR3 is built from 13 residues. V lost 4 bases and J lost 2; bases outside the gene matches: 3. Germline V lookup: CDR1 SGHNT, CDR2 YYREEE (reference sequence). CDR3 in amino acids: CASSQGGAYEQYF. CDR3 nucleotide sequence: TGTGCCAGCAGCCAAGGGGGCGCCTACGAGCAGTACTTC. The variable domain in full, with the rest retrieved from reference TRBV5-4 and TRBJ2-7, is ETGVTQSPTHLIKTRGQQVTLRCSSQSGHNTVSWYQQALGQGPQFIFQYYREEENGRGNFPPRFSGLQFPNYSSELNVNALELDDSALYLCASSQGGAYEQYFGPGTRLTVT.

The chain recombines TRBV28 with TRBJ1-6, with no clear D. The ends were cut back, 4 bases at V and 10 bases at J, with 23 bases in the middle. CDR3 size: 17 residues. CDR1 MDHEN and CDR2 SYDVKM come from the germline V gene. CDR3 DNA: TGTGCCAGCAGTTCCGCGGCCGTAGGAAGCCCCGGGTCACCCCTCCACTTT. It specifies CASSSAAVGSPGSPLHF.

This clone was detected only a few times. The chain is built from TRBV19 and TRBJ2-1, with 11 bases that match TRBD2. Looked up from germline, CDR1 is LNHDA and CDR2 is SQIVND (reference sequence). This CDR3 comprises 17 residues. V gave up 5 bases and J gave up 0 bases; unmatched junction bases: 6. CDR3 sequence: CASSLAGGPSSYNEQFF. The CDR3 DNA reads as TGTGCCAGTAGTTTAGCGGGAGGGCCGAGCTCCTACAATGAGCAGTTCTTC.

The table lists this clone with a few counts. The chain carries TRBV19 and TRBJ2-2; no definite D call. Germline-derived CDR1 and CDR2 are LNHDA and SQIVND (reference sequence). The CDR3 contains 14 residues. Trimming left V 0 bases short and J 3 bases short, with 5 bases between. In DNA, the CDR3 is TGTGCCAGTAGTATAGATCCCTACACCGGGGAGCTGTTTTTT. Protein sequence: CASSIDPYTGELFF.

This chain joins TRBV7-9 and TRBJ2-1; 12 bases fit TRBD2. This CDR3 is built from 17 residues. V trimming: 1 base; J trimming: 3 bases; junction bases outside the gene matches: 4. Germline CDR1 is SEHNR and CDR2 is FQNEAQ (reference sequence). CDR3 sequence (DNA): TGTGCCAGCAGCTTAGGAGGACTAGCGGGACTCTACAATGAGCAGTTCTTC. As protein: CASSLGGLAGLYNEQFF. Full variable domain (rest looked up from reference TRBV7-9 and TRBJ2-1): DTGVSQNPRHKITKRGQNVTFRCDPISEHNRLYWYRQTLGQGPEFLTYFQNEAQLEKSRLLSDRFSAERPKGSFSTLEIQRTEQGDSAMYLCASSLGGLAGLYNEQFFGPGTRLTVL.

This clone was observed once. The chain carries TRBV30 and TRBJ2-7; 7 nucleotides match TRBD1. Germline V gives CDR1 GTSNPN, CDR2 SVGIG (reference sequence). This CDR3 spans 13 amino acids. J lost 4 bases, V lost 2 bases, and 5 bases had no gene match. CDR3 sequence: CAWSPGGRYEQYF. In DNA, the CDR3 is TGTGCCTGGAGTCCAGGGGGTCGGTACGAGCAGTACTTC.

This clone came up a few times. The rearrangement joins TRBV27 to TRBJ2-1, with 13 bases fitting TRBD2. This CDR3 region has 16 residues. The J segment lost 4 bases and the V segment lost 3 bases, leaving 3 bases of the junction unmatched. Germline CDR1 is MNHEY and CDR2 is SMNVEV (reference sequence). The chain's CDR3 is CASSFSGLAGYNEQFF. DNA for the CDR3: TGTGCCAGCAGTTTCTCGGGACTAGCGGGATACAATGAGCAGTTCTTC.

CDR3 loop: CSVEGLAGQPRDTQYF. CDR3 DNA: TGCAGCGTTGAGGGACTAGCGGGACAGCCGAGGGATACGCAGTATTTT. V usage is TRBV29-1 and J usage is TRBJ2-3, with 13 positions matching TRBD2. The length of the CDR3 is 16 residues. Trimming at V came to 3 bases and at J to 6 bases, leaving 9 bases not matched to a gene. The germline CDR1 and CDR2 sequences are SQVTM and ANQGSEA.

V usage is TRBV6-5 and J usage is TRBJ1-2; TRBD1 is a possible D gene (5 bases). Trimming removed 3 bases from V and 2 bases from J, with 10 bases in between. The CDR3 is 14 amino acids. Germline V gene data show CDR1 as MNHEY and CDR2 as SVGAGI. DNA for the CDR3: TGTGCCAGCAGTTATCGCGGGGACAACTATGGCTACACCTTC. This encodes CASSYRGDNYGYTF.

The rearrangement joins TRBV4-1 to TRBJ2-7; 8 bases align to TRBD2. The CDR3 sequence is 18 residues long. V shed 1 base and J 2 bases; nucleotides not matched to a gene: 13. Germline CDR1 MGHRA, CDR2 YSYEKL. The DNA of the CDR3 is TGCGCCAGCAGCCAAGCTGGGGGGGGAGGGACTAGGACCTACGAGCAGTACTTC. It yields the protein CASSQAGGGGTRTYEQYF.

The rearrangement joins TRBV7-3 to TRBJ1-1; D gene uncertain. The germline CDR1 and CDR2 sequences are SGHTA and FQGTGA. The CDR3 totals 13 residues. V shed 2 bases and J shed 2 bases, with 6 bases lying between them. CDR3 protein: CASSLATNTEAFF. The CDR3 DNA sequence: TGTGCCAGCAGCTTAGCCACAAACACTGAAGCTTTCTTT.

CDR3 sequence reads: CASSSLGGAGNQPQHF. The DNA of the CDR3 is TGTGCCAGCAGCTCCCTTGGGGGCGCGGGCAATCAGCCCCAGCATTTT. The chain couples TRBV5-6 to TRBJ1-5; TRBD1 might be the D (6 bases). There are 16 residues in the CDR3. V dropped 3 bases and J dropped 2 bases, with 15 bases sitting between them. In germline, CDR1 is SGHDT, CDR2 YYEEEE. The whole variable domain, remainder taken from reference TRBV5-6 and TRBJ1-5, is DAGVTQSPTHLIKTRGQQVTLRCSPKSGHDTVSWYQQALGQGPQFIFQYYEEEERQRGNFPDRFSGHQFPNYSSELNVNALLLGDSALYLCASSSLGGAGNQPQHFGDGTRLSIL.

There are a few counts of this clone. The CDR3 DNA reads TGTGCCAGCATCCACGCTAAGCAGTTCTTC. It translates to CASIHAKQFF. The chain is built from TRBV11-3 and TRBJ2-1, with D uncertain. V was pared by 7 bases and J by 11 bases, with 9 bases between. The germline V gene encodes CDR1 SGHNT and CDR2 YENEEA. The CDR3 consists of 10 residues. The entire variable domain, with the rest obtained from reference TRBV11-3 and TRBJ2-1, is as follows: EAGVVQSPRYKIIEKKQPVAFWCNPISGHNTLYWYLQNLGQGPELLIRYENEEAVDDSQLPKDRFSAERLKGVDSTLKIQPAELGDSAVYLCASIHAKQFFGPGTRLTVL.